This T cell receptor (beta chain) was identified in a study of vaccination and CD4 T cells after COVID-19. Study details: The study enrolled six male and four female convalescents, two of whom were Hispanic. The authors used overlapping spike peptides from SARS-CoV-2, HCoV-NL63, HCoV-OC43 and HCoV-229E to stimulate cells. Study findings and constraints: The great majority, 304 of 307 vaccine-specific clones, proved spike mono-reactive in convalescent patients.

The Oncomine TCR Beta short-read assay was what sequenced the DNA obtained from cultured CD4+ T cells. TCRdb called the PCR reads again in MiXCR, with one record for every CDR3 protein. This sample carries about 15,000 distinct CDR3 sequences, less than 70% of them seen once, and the ten largest clones take about 4%. Noted treatment: roughly 10-day PBMC culture with coronavirus spike peptide pools or control peptides (ViraFEST assay). Cultures used over 1.5 million PBMCs per well, about 10 IU/ml IL-2 and roughly 9 ug/ml peptides. A word on this clonotype: The antigen is not known.

Germline CDR1 and CDR2: KGHDR and SFDVKD. The V and J ends lost 4 bases and 6 bases, in that order; junction bases with no gene match: 16. The CDR3 is made up of 18 amino acids. Source: CD4+ T cells from blood, cultured in vitro, taken before SARS-CoV-2 vaccination. The V and J genes are TRBV24-1 and TRBJ2-7; 11 nucleotides align to TRBD2. The sequence was obtained from a human donor who had recovered from COVID-19. Here the CDR3 reads CATSDPTSGVVEVGEQYF. DNA for the CDR3: TGTGCCACCAGTGACCCGACTAGCGGGGTGGTGGAAGTTGGCGAGCAGTACTTC.